The 16 T cell receptor beta chains below were found in one sample sequenced in a study of early stage breast cancer tumors. Profiling relied on immunoSEQ multiplex PCR, and the TCRdb table lists in-frame clones only, not all of them. The sample yields 25,000 to 35,000 clones, approximately 54% seen once. Sequenced material: breast tumor tissue. These TCRs come from a person aged 45 to 59 with breast cancer.

The rearrangement uses TRBV11-1 and TRBJ1-5; 8 nucleotides agree with TRBD1. CDR1 SGHAT and CDR2 FQDESV come from the germline V gene (reference sequence). V lost 3 bases, J lost 6 bases, and 4 bases stayed unmatched. The CDR3 has 14 amino acids. The DNA of the CDR3 is TGTGCCAGCAGCTTGACAGGGGATTTTCAGCCCCAGCATTTT. This codes for CASSLTGDFQPQHF.

The chain employs TRBV10-3 and TRBJ1-2; 7 bases agree with TRBD1. J gave up 4 bases and V 3 bases, and 8 bases lay outside the gene matches. Germline loops: CDR1 ENHRY, CDR2 SYGVKD. The CDR3 loop spans 15 amino acids. The DNA for the CDR3 is TGTGCCATCAGTGATCCCGGGACAGAGCTCTATGGCTACACCTTC. Translation gives CAISDPGTELYGYTF.

The rearrangement joins TRBV30 to TRBJ1-1; D possibly corresponds to TRBD1 (6 bases). Trimming took off 5 bases at V and 0 bases at J, with 10 bases between the two ends. The CDR3 sequence is 13 residues long. Looked up from germline, CDR1 is GTSNPN and CDR2 is SVGIG (reference sequence). CDR3 loop: CAWGTFVNTEAFF. CDR3 nucleotides: TGTGCCTGGGGGACATTCGTGAACACTGAAGCTTTCTTT.

This clone was recorded a few times. The V call is TRBV6-1, the J call TRBJ1-1, with D possibly matching TRBD1 (6 bases). This CDR3 region has 14 residues. V was trimmed by 6 bases and J by 7 bases, leaving 18 bases between them. The germline gives CDR1 MNHNS, CDR2 SASEGT. The chain's CDR3 is CASRSTGAFGEAFF. The CDR3 DNA is TGTGCCAGCAGATCGACGGGGGCTTTTGGTGAAGCTTTCTTT.

J is TRBJ1-1 and V is TRBV27; possible D gene TRBD1, 6 bases. CDR3 length: 14 amino acids. V was shortened by 2 bases and J by 11 bases, with 18 bases between the two germline ends. Germline lookup yields CDR1 MNHEY and CDR2 SMNVEV (reference sequence). The CDR3 protein is CASSLQGPRGNAFF. The CDR3 DNA is TGTGCCAGCAGTTTACAGGGGCCCCGAGGGAACGCTTTCTTT.

The genes are TRBV4-1 and TRBJ2-3; unclear D gene. The germline gives CDR1 MGHRA, CDR2 YSYEKL. The CDR3 consists of 15 residues. The V and J ends lost 1 base and 5 bases respectively, with 13 bases between them. CDR3 in amino acids: CASSQGPSTGDTQYF. The CDR3 nucleotides read TGCGCCAGCAGCCAAGGACCCTCGACCGGAGATACGCAGTATTTT.

The chain joins TRBV29-1 to TRBJ2-5, with TRBD1 as a possible D gene (5 bases). CDR3 size: 12 residues. CDR1 is SQVTM and CDR2 is ANQGSEA in the germline V gene. Trimming shortened V by 7 bases and J by 5 bases, and 14 bases separated the two germline ends. The CDR3 loop is CSGVRVRETQYF. In DNA form, the CDR3 reads TGCAGCGGGGTCAGGGTTCGGGAGACCCAGTACTTC.

The chain recombines TRBV18 with TRBJ2-5; D perhaps matches TRBD2 (6 bases). V gave up 5 bases and J gave up 5 bases, with 9 bases separating them. This CDR3 has 12 residues. CDR1 and CDR2 (germline): KGHSH, LQKENI. CDR3 residues: CASSSGPETQYF. The CDR3 nucleotides are TGTGCCAGCTCAAGCGGGCCGGAGACCCAGTACTTC.

This chain uses TRBV5-1 with TRBJ2-7, with D perhaps matching TRBD1 (6 bases). The germline V and J ends were trimmed by 5 bases and 2 bases, with 14 bases remaining between them. The CDR3 runs to 14 residues. Germline V gives CDR1 SGHRS, CDR2 YFSETQ. The CDR3 here is CASSRDIRAYEQYF. CDR3 sequence (DNA): TGCGCCAGCAGTCGGGACATCCGAGCCTACGAGCAGTACTTC.

The chain joins TRBV7-2 to TRBJ1-1; 7 bases are shared with TRBD1. This CDR3 contains 16 residues. Germline trimming cut 5 bases from V and 1 base from J; bases unmatched to any gene: 10. The germline V gene encodes CDR1 SGHTA and CDR2 FQGNSA. In DNA form, the CDR3 reads TGTGCCAGCAGCCCCCGAAAAGGGGGCTCGAACACTGAAGCTTTCTTT. Translating it yields CASSPRKGGSNTEAFF.

This clone came up a few times. CDR3 DNA sequence: TGTGCCAGCAGCCGACCCACTAGCGGGAGAATCGATGAGCAGTTCTTC. This gives the protein CASSRPTSGRIDEQFF. The V and J genes are TRBV7-2 and TRBJ2-1; TRBD2 agrees at 11 bases. CDR3 length: 16 amino acids. Germline trimming cut 5 bases from V and 8 bases from J; bases unmatched to any gene: 11. Germline V gene sequence: CDR1 SGHTA, CDR2 FQGNSA.

V usage is TRBV7-3 and J usage is TRBJ2-3, with 7 bases aligning to TRBD2. Per the germline V gene, CDR1 is SGHTA and CDR2 is FQGTGA. Trimming took 8 bases from V and 5 from J; bases not matched to a gene: 10. The CDR3 consists of 14 residues. The CDR3 reads CASAAGDSVDTQYF. CDR3 bases: TGTGCCAGCGCTGCGGGAGATTCTGTAGATACGCAGTATTTT.

V usage is TRBV18 and J usage is TRBJ1-2, with D hard to call. Trimming removed 3 bases at V and 5 bases at J, with 7 bases between. The CDR3 covers 12 residues. Germline assignment: CDR1 KGHSH and CDR2 LQKENI. This CDR3 is CASSPEQYGYTF. CDR3 coding DNA: TGTGCCAGCTCACCTGAACAGTATGGCTACACCTTC.

The V gene is TRBV6-1, the J gene TRBJ1-2, with D possibly TRBD1 on 5 matching bases. V dropped 6 bases and J dropped 2 bases, with 16 bases sitting between them. Germline V lookup: CDR1 MNHNS, CDR2 SASEGT. This CDR3 has 15 amino acids. CDR3 residues: CASSRGARANYGYTF. As DNA, the CDR3 is TGTGCCAGCAGCCGTGGGGCCAGGGCCAACTATGGCTACACCTTC.

This clone is classed as medium-sized (0.01 to 0.1%). The V and J genes are TRBV5-4 and TRBJ2-3; D unclear. The CDR3 has 15 residues. CDR1 is SGHNT, CDR2 YYREEE, per germline (reference sequence). Trimming cost V 4 bases and J 1 base, with 13 bases left between them. CDR3 region: CASSRQSGRTDTQYF. In nucleotides, the CDR3 is TGTGCCAGCAGCCGACAATCAGGACGCACAGATACGCAGTATTTT. Combining the CDR3 with reference TRBV5-4 and TRBJ2-3 gives the whole variable domain ETGVTQSPTHLIKTRGQQVTLRCSSQSGHNTVSWYQQALGQGPQFIFQYYREEENGRGNFPPRFSGLQFPNYSSELNVNALELDDSALYLCASSRQSGRTDTQYFGPGTRLTVL.

The rearrangement links TRBV5-6 to TRBJ2-7; D perhaps matches TRBD2 (6 bases). The CDR3 covers 13 residues. CDR1 SGHDT and CDR2 YYEEEE come from the germline V gene. The V end lost 6 bases, the J end lost 6 bases, and 16 bases lay between the germline ends. The CDR3 bases are TGTGCCAGCACCCGGAGGGCCAAACGCGAGCAGTACTTC. Translation: CASTRRAKREQYF.